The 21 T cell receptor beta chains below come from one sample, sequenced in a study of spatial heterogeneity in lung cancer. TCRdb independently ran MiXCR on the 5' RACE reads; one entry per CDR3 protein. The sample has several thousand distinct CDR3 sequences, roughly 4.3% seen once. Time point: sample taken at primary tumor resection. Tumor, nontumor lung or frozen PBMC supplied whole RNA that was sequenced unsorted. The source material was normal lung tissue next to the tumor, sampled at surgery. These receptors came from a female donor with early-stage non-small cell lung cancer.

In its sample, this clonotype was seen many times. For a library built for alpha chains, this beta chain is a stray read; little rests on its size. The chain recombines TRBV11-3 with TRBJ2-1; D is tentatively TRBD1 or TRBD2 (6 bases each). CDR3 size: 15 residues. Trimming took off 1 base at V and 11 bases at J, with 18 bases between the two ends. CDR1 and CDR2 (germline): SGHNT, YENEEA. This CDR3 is CASSLVKGSGAQQFF. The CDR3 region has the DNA TGTGCCAGCAGCTTAGTGAAGGGATCGGGGGCCCAGCAGTTCTTC.

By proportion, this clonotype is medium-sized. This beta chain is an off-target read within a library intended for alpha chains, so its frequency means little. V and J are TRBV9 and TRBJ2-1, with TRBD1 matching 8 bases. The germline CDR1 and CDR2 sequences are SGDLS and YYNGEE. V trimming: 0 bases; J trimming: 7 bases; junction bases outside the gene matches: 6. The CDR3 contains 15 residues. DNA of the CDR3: TGTGCCAGCAGCGTAGGTGGGACAGGAAGAAATGAGCAGTTCTTC. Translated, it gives CASSVGGTGRNEQFF.

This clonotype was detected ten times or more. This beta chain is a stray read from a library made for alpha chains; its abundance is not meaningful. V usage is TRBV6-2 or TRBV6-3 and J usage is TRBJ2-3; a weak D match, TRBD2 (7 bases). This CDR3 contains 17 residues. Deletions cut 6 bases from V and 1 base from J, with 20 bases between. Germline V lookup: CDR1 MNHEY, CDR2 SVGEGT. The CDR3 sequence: CASSPRGGGGGTDTQYF. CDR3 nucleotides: TGTGCCAGCAGCCCCAGGGGCGGCGGGGGAGGCACAGATACGCAGTATTTT.

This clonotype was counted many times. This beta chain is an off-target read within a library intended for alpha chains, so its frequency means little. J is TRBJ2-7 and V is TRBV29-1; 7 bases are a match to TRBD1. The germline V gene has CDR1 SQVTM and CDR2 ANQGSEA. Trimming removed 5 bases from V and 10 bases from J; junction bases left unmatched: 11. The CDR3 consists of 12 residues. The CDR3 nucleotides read TGCAGCGTTCGGGACAGCCAGGACCCCCAGTACTTC. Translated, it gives CSVRDSQDPQYF.

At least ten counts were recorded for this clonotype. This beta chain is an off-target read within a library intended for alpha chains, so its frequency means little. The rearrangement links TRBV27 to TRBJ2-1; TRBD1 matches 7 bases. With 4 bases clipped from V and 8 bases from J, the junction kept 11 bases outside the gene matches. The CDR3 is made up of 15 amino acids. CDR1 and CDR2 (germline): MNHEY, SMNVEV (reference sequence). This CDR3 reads CASSYLPGQFHEQFF. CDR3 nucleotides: TGTGCCAGCAGTTACCTTCCGGGACAGTTCCATGAGCAGTTCTTC.

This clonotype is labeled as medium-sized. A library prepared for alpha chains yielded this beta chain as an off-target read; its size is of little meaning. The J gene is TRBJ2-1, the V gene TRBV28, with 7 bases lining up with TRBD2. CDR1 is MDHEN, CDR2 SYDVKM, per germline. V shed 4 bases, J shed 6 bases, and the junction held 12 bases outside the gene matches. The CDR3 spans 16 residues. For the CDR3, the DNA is TGTGCCAGCAGTTCAAAACTCCGGCGGGAGACCAATGAGCAGTTCTTC. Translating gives CASSSKLRRETNEQFF. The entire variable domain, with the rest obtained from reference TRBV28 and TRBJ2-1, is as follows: DVKVTQSSRYLVKRTGEKVFLECVQDMDHENMFWYRQDPGLGLRLIYFSYDVKMKEKGDIPEGYSVSREKKERFSLILESASTNQTSMYLCASSSKLRRETNEQFFGPGTRLTVL.

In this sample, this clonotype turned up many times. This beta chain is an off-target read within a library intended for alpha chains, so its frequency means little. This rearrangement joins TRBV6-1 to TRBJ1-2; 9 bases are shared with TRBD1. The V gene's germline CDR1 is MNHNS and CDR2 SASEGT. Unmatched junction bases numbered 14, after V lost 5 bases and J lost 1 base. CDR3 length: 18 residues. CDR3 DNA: TGTGCCAGCAGTAAAGACGTCCCGGGACAGGGAATTAACTATGGCTACACCTTC. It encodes CASSKDVPGQGINYGYTF.

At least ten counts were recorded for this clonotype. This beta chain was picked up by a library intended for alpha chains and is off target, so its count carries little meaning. CDR3 sequence: CSASQTDYGYTF. Written as DNA, the CDR3 is TGCAGTGCTTCGCAGACGGATTATGGCTACACCTTC. V is TRBV20-1 and J is TRBJ1-2; D gene ambiguous. Trimming removed 5 bases at V and 5 bases at J, with 12 bases between. Germline CDR1 and CDR2: DFQATT and SNEGSKA (reference sequence). This CDR3 comprises 12 residues.

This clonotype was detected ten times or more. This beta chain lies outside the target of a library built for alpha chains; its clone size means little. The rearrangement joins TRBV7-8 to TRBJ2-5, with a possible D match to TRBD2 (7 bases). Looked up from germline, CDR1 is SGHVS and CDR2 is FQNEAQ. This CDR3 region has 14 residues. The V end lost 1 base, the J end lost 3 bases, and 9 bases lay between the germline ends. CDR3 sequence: CASSLVGGEETQYF. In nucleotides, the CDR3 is TGTGCCAGCAGCTTAGTAGGGGGGGAAGAGACCCAGTACTTC.

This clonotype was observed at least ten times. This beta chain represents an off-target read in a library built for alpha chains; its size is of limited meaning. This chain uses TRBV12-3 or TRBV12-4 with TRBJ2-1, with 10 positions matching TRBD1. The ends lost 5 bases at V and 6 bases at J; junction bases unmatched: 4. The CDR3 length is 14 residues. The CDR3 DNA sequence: TGTGCCAGCAGTCCCCGGGACAGGGGCAATGAGCAGTTCTTC. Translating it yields CASSPRDRGNEQFF.

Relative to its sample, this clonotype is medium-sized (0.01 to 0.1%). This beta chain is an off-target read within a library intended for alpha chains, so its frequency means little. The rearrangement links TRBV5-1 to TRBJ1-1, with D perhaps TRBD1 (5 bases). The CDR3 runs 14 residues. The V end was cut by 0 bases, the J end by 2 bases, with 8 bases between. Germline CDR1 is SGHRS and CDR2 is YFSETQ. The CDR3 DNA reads TGCGCCAGCAGCTTGGATCAGGGAAACACTGAAGCTTTCTTT. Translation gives CASSLDQGNTEAFF.

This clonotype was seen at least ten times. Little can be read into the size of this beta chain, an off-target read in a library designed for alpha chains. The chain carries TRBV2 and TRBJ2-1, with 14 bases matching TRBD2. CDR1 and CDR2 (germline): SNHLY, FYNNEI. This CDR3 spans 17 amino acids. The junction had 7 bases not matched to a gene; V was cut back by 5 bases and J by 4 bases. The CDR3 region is CASSYSGLAGVYNEQFF. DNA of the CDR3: TGTGCCAGCAGTTACTCGGGACTAGCGGGGGTTTACAATGAGCAGTTCTTC.

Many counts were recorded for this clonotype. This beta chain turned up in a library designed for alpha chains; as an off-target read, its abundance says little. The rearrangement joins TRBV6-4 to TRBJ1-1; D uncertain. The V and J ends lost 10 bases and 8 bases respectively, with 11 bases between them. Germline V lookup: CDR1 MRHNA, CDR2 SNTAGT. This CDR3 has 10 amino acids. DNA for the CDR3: TGTGCCACCCCTCGACGAGAAGCTTTCTTT. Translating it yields CATPRREAFF.

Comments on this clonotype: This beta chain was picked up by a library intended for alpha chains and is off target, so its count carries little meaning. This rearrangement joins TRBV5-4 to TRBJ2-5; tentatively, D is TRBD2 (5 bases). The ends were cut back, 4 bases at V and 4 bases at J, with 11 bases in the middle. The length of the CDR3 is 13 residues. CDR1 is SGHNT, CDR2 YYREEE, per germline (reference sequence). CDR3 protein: CASSPPRGETQYF. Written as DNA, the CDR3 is TGTGCCAGCAGCCCGCCCCGGGGAGAGACCCAGTACTTC.

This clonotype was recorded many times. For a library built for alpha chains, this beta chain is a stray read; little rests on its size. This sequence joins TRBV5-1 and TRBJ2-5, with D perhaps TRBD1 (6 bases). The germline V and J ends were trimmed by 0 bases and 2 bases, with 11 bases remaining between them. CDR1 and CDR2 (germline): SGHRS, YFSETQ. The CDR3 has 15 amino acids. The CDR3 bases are TGCGCCAGCAGCTTGGATGGACAGTTGCAAGAGACCCAGTACTTC. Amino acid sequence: CASSLDGQLQETQYF. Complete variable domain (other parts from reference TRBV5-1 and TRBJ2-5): KAGVTQTPRYLIKTRGQQVTLSCSPISGHRSVSWYQQTPGQGLQFLFEYFSETQRNKGNFPGRFSGRQFSNSRSEMNVSTLELGDSALYLCASSLDGQLQETQYFGPGTRLLVL.

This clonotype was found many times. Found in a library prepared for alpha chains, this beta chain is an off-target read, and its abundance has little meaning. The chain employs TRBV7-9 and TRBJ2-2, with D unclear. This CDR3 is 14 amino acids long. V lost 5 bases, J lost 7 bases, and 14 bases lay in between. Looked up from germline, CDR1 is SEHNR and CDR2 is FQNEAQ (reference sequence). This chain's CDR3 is CASSHGGSDGELFF. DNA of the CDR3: TGTGCCAGCAGCCACGGTGGGTCCGACGGGGAGCTGTTTTTT.

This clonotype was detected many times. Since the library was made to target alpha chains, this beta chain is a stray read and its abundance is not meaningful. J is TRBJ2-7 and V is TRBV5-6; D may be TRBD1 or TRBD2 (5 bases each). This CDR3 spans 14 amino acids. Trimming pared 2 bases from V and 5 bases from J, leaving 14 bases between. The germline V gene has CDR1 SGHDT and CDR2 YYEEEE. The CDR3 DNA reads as TGTGCCAGCAGCTTCTGGGGGAGTAGGAACGAGCAGTACTTC. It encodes CASSFWGSRNEQYF.

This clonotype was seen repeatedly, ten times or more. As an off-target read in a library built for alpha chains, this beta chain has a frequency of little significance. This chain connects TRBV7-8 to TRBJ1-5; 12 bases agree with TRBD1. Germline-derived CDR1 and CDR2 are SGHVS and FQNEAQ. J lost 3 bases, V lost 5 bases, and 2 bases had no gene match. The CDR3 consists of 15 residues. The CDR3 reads CASSPGQGANQPQHF. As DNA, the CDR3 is TGTGCCAGCAGCCCGGGACAGGGGGCCAATCAGCCCCAGCATTTT.

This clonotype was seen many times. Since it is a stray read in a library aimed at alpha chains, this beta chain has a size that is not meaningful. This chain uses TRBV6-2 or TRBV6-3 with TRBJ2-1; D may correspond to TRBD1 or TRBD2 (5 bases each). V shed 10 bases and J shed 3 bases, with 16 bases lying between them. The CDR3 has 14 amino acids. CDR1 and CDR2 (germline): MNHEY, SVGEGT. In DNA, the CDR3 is TGTGCCACCAACCGGGACCCTAACTACAATGAGCAGTTCTTC. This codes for CATNRDPNYNEQFF.

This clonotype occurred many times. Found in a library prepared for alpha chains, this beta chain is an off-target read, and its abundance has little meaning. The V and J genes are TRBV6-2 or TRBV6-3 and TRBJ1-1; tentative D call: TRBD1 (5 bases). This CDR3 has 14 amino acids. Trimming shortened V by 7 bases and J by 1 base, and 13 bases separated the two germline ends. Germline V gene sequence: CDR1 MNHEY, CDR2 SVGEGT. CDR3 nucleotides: TGTGCCAGCATCGTGGGACCGGCGAACACTGAAGCTTTCTTT. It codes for CASIVGPANTEAFF.

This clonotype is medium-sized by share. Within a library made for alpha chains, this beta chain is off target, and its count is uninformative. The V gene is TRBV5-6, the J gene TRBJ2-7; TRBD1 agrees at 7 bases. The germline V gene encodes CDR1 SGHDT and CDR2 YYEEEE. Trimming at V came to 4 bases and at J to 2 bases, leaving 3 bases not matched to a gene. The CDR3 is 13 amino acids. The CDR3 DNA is TGTGCCAGCAGCCGGACAGGAACCTACGAGCAGTACTTC. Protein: CASSRTGTYEQYF. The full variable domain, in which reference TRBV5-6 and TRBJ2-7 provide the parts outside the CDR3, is DAGVTQSPTHLIKTRGQQVTLRCSPKSGHDTVSWYQQALGQGPQFIFQYYEEEERQRGNFPDRFSGHQFPNYSSELNVNALLLGDSALYLCASSRTGTYEQYFGPGTRLTVT.